These 19 T cell receptor beta chains were sequenced from one sample in a study of T cells in localized non-small cell lung cancer. Data came from immunoSEQ multiplex PCR; TCRdb stores just in-frame clones and leaves some out. Here the sample spans roughly 16,000 clones, about 86% being singletons. The source was peripheral blood, collected before any cancer treatment. These receptor sequences come from a male donor at least 60 years old with stage III lung adenocarcinoma.

The genes are TRBV5-8 and TRBJ1-4, with 8 bases that match TRBD1. Germline-derived CDR1 and CDR2 are SGHTS and YDEGEE. The V and J ends lost 3 bases and 5 bases, in that order; junction bases with no gene match: 3. The CDR3 is made up of 14 amino acids. CDR3: CASSSGTGNEKLFF. DNA of the CDR3: TGTGCCAGCAGCTCCGGGACAGGCAATGAAAAACTGTTTTTT.

The chain couples TRBV7-2 to TRBJ2-2, with a tentative D call TRBD2 (6 bases). CDR3 length equals 15 residues. CDR1 and CDR2 (germline): SGHTA, FQGNSA. Trimming shortened V by 0 bases and J by 6 bases, and 11 bases separated the two germline ends. CDR3: CASSLALSGAGELFF. The CDR3 DNA follows: TGTGCCAGCAGCTTAGCATTATCGGGGGCCGGGGAGCTGTTTTTT.

The rearrangement uses TRBV6-5 and TRBJ2-7; a weak D match, TRBD1 (5 bases). The CDR3 loop spans 13 amino acids. V was clipped by 7 bases and J by 2 bases, with 12 bases between them. The germline gives CDR1 MNHEY, CDR2 SVGAGI. The CDR3 loop reads CASKGFGTYEQYF. The CDR3 DNA is TGTGCCAGCAAGGGGTTTGGGACCTACGAGCAGTACTTC.

This clone was counted once. This chain connects TRBV18 to TRBJ2-3; no definite D call. The CDR3 spans 11 residues. Trimming removed 3 bases at V and 2 bases at J, with 0 bases between. Germline CDR1 reads KGHSH; CDR2 reads LQKENI. DNA for the CDR3: TGTGCCAGCTCACCCACAGATACGCAGTATTTT. This codes for CASSPTDTQYF. Supplemented by reference TRBV18 and TRBJ2-3, the full variable domain reads NAGVMQNPRHLVRRRGQEARLRCSPMKGHSHVYWYRQLPEEGLKFMVYLQKENIIDESGMPKERFSAEFPKEGPSILRIQQVVRGDSAAYFCASSPTDTQYFGPGTRLTVL.

This rearrangement joins TRBV6-5 to TRBJ1-4; TRBD1 aligns across 8 bases. This CDR3 has 14 residues. Germline values: CDR1 MNHEY, CDR2 SVGAGI. V was pared by 5 bases and J by 9 bases, with 8 bases of the junction left unmatched. The CDR3 region has the DNA TGTGCCAGCAGTGATCCAGGGGGCGCCAAAAAACTGTTTTTT. It translates to CASSDPGGAKKLFF.

The V call is TRBV18, the J call TRBJ2-3; perhaps TRBD2 as D (5 bases). Germline lookup yields CDR1 KGHSH and CDR2 LQKENI. The CDR3 totals 13 residues. The V end lost 3 bases, the J end lost 6 bases, and 10 bases lay between the germline ends. Written as DNA, the CDR3 is TGTGCCAGCTCACCGAACCGGGATGATACGCAGTATTTT. It is translated as CASSPNRDDTQYF.

CDR3 sequence: CASSVFNSPNTGELFF. CDR3 in DNA: TGTGCCAGCAGCGTATTTAACTCCCCGAACACCGGGGAGCTGTTTTTT. The rearrangement uses TRBV9 and TRBJ2-2; D uncertain. Per germline, CDR1 SGDLS and CDR2 YYNGEE. The CDR3 consists of 16 residues. The V and J ends lost 1 base and 0 bases respectively, with 10 bases between them.

This chain connects TRBV19 to TRBJ1-4, with D possibly matching TRBD1 (5 bases). Trimming took off 8 bases at V and 4 bases at J, with 14 bases between the two ends. The CDR3 has 14 residues. Per germline, CDR1 LNHDA and CDR2 SQIVND (reference sequence). The CDR3 DNA is TGTGCCAGTGGATTCGCACAGGATAATGAAAAACTGTTTTTT. Residues: CASGFAQDNEKLFF.

This clone was detected only a few times. The chain recombines TRBV5-1 with TRBJ2-1; D gene ambiguous. CDR1 and CDR2 (germline): SGHRS, YFSETQ. V shed 0 bases and J shed 8 bases, with 12 bases lying between them. This CDR3 is 14 amino acids long. CDR3 region: CASSLDSSGYEQFF. DNA for the CDR3: TGCGCCAGCAGCTTGGATTCCTCCGGGTATGAGCAGTTCTTC.

The chain recombines TRBV18 with TRBJ1-3; the match to TRBD1 covers 7 bases. The V and J ends lost 0 bases and 3 bases, in that order; junction bases with no gene match: 5. Germline lookup yields CDR1 KGHSH and CDR2 LQKENI. The length of the CDR3 is 16 residues. The CDR3, as DNA: TGTGCCAGCTCACCACCCGCAGGGGGTTATGGAAACACCATATATTTT. It specifies CASSPPAGGYGNTIYF. Full variable domain (rest looked up from reference TRBV18 and TRBJ1-3): NAGVMQNPRHLVRRRGQEARLRCSPMKGHSHVYWYRQLPEEGLKFMVYLQKENIIDESGMPKERFSAEFPKEGPSILRIQQVVRGDSAAYFCASSPPAGGYGNTIYFGEGSWLTVV.

As regards this clone: At the DNA level, this CDR3 is encoded by other sequences in the same sample as well. The V call is TRBV5-1, the J call TRBJ2-5, with 10 bases matching TRBD1. The germline V gene encodes CDR1 SGHRS and CDR2 YFSETQ. The CDR3 spans 14 residues. The trim removed 4 bases at V and 4 bases at J, leaving 4 bases unmatched. The CDR3: CASSLTGGPETQYF. Here the CDR3 DNA reads TGCGCCAGCAGCCTGACAGGGGGCCCAGAGACCCAGTACTTC.

The V and J genes are TRBV29-1 and TRBJ1-1; D remains ambiguous. The CDR3 consists of 13 residues. Germline assignment: CDR1 SQVTM and CDR2 ANQGSEA. V was pared by 1 base and J by 1 base, with 7 bases between. The CDR3, as DNA: TGCAGCGTTGAAGGCACGGGGAACACTGAAGCTTTCTTT. Its protein is CSVEGTGNTEAFF.

The V gene is TRBV11-3, the J gene TRBJ1-1; D is perhaps TRBD1 (5 bases). The V gene's germline CDR1 is SGHNT and CDR2 YENEEA. The CDR3 is 14 residues long. V lost 1 base to trimming and J lost 1 base, with 7 bases between them. CDR3 nucleotide sequence: TGTGCCAGCAGCTTAGGTAGGGGGAACACTGAAGCTTTCTTT. It specifies CASSLGRGNTEAFF. The whole variable domain, remainder taken from reference TRBV11-3 and TRBJ1-1, is EAGVVQSPRYKIIEKKQPVAFWCNPISGHNTLYWYLQNLGQGPELLIRYENEEAVDDSQLPKDRFSAERLKGVDSTLKIQPAELGDSAVYLCASSLGRGNTEAFFGQGTRLTVV.

This chain uses TRBV7-6 with TRBJ1-6; 9 bases agree with TRBD1. After removal of 2 bases from V and 8 bases from J, the junction contained 4 bases not matched to a gene. CDR1 SGHVS and CDR2 FNYEAQ come from the germline V gene. This CDR3 contains 15 residues. The chain's CDR3 is CASSLRGQGYSPLHF. The CDR3 coding sequence is TGTGCCAGCAGCTTAAGGGGACAGGGCTATTCACCCCTCCACTTT.

Only a few counts were recorded for this clone. CDR3 protein: CASSPGTGKNYGYTF. The CDR3 nucleotides read TGTGCCAGCAGCCCCGGGACAGGAAAGAACTATGGCTACACCTTC. V gene TRBV7-3 combines with J gene TRBJ1-2; 8 nucleotides align to TRBD1. The J segment lost 2 bases and the V segment lost 5 bases, leaving 7 bases of the junction unmatched. CDR1 SGHTA and CDR2 FQGTGA come from the germline V gene. The length of the CDR3 is 15 residues.

The chain is built from TRBV19 and TRBJ1-6, with D maybe TRBD1 (5 bases). Trimming removed 3 bases from V and 6 bases from J, with 9 bases in between. The CDR3 totals 14 residues. Germline CDR1 LNHDA, CDR2 SQIVND (reference sequence). The CDR3 coding sequence is TGTGCCAGTAGTATGGGGCAGCCTAATTCACCCCTCCACTTT. It is translated as CASSMGQPNSPLHF. Combining the CDR3 with reference TRBV19 and TRBJ1-6 gives the whole variable domain DGGITQSPKYLFRKEGQNVTLSCEQNLNHDAMYWYRQDPGQGLRLIYYSQIVNDFQKGDIAEGYSVSREKKESFPLTVTSAQKNPTAFYLCASSMGQPNSPLHFGNGTRLTVT.

The V gene is TRBV2, the J gene TRBJ1-1; TRBD1 agrees at 12 bases. V shed 6 bases and J 3 bases; nucleotides not matched to a gene: 2. The CDR3 is 14 residues long. Germline V lookup: CDR1 SNHLY, CDR2 FYNNEI. The CDR3 reads CASRGTGGYTEAFF. CDR3 sequence (DNA): TGTGCCAGCAGGGGGACAGGGGGCTACACTGAAGCTTTCTTT. The full variable domain, with the rest looked up from reference TRBV2 and TRBJ1-1, is EPEVTQTPSHQVTQMGQEVILRCVPISNHLYFYWYRQILGQKVEFLVSFYNNEISEKSEIFDDQFSVERPDGSNFTLKIRSTKLEDSAMYFCASRGTGGYTEAFFGQGTRLTVV.

This rearrangement joins TRBV7-6 to TRBJ1-3, with D possibly being TRBD1 (5 bases). V was trimmed by 0 bases and J by 4 bases, leaving 13 bases between them. This CDR3 contains 16 residues. Germline CDR1 and CDR2: SGHVS and FNYEAQ. CDR3 nucleotides: TGTGCCAGCAGCTTAGCGCGCGGGGGTTCGGGAAACACCATATATTTT. This sequence encodes CASSLARGGSGNTIYF.

The chain has TRBV6-1 and TRBJ1-6; TRBD1 might be the D (5 bases). V was clipped by 5 bases and J by 14 bases, with 10 bases between them. From germline, CDR1 is MNHNS and CDR2 SASEGT. The CDR3 loop spans 11 amino acids. The CDR3 nucleotides are TGTGCCAGCAGTCCAGGGATCACCCTCCACTTT. Its translation is CASSPGITLHF.